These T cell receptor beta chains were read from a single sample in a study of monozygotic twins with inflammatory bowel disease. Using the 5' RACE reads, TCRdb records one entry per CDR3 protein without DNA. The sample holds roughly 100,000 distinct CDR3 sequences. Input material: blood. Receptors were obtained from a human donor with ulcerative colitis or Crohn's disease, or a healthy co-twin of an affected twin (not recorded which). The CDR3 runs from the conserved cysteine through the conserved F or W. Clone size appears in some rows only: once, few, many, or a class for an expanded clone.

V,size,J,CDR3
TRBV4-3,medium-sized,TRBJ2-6,CASSQGGQSGANVLTF
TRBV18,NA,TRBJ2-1,CASSPPGTSPYNEQFF
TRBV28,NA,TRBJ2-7,CASFRKGSYEQYF
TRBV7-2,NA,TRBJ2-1,CASSPSGGRGSNEQFF
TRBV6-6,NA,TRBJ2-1,CAIMTSGRTNEQFF
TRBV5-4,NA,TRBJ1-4,CASSSLQGSGNEKLFF
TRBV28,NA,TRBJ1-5,CASTKTDRGNQPQHF
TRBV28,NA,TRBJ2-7,CATRDRTYEQYF
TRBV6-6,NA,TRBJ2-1,CASSSRVAYNEQFF
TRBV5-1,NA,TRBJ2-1,CASSLQGPSYNEQFF
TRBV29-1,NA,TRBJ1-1,CSVAAGENAEAFF
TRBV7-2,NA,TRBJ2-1,CASSHSSPGGYYNEQFF
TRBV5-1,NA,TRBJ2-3,CASSLSGGITDTQYF
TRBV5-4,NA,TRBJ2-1,CASSISGGLPKQFF
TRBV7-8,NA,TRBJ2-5,CASSLTLQETQYF
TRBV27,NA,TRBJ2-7,CASSPSGLPYEQYF
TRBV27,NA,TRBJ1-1,CASRWTGTVTEAFF
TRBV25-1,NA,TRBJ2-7,CASSGLAGGQIPNPYVQYF
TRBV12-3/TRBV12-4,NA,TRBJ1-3,CASRYRAPAGNTIYF
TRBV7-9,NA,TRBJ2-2,CASLRDSGTGELFF
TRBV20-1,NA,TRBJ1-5,CSARDERSPNYSNQPQHF
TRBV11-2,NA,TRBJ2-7,CASSLVVLMSPYEQYF
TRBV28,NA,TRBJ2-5,CASSFYSRETQYF
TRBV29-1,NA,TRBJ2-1,CSVEVGGWPNEQFF
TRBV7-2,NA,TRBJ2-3,CASSLKSGYPAGDTQYF
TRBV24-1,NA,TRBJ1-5,CATSDRTGGYQPQHF
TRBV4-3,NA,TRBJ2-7,CASSPPGRGREQYF
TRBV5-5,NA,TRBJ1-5,CASSSGTGNHQPQHF
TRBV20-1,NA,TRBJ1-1,CSATGQGPRFF
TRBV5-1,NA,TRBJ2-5,CASSLLQLAAYQETQYF
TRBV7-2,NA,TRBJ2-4,CASSPSGGGKNIQYF
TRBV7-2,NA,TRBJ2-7,CASRPAWRQGVRYEQYF
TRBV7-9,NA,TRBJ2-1,CATHSGTEYNEQFF
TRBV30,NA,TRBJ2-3,CAWTYGTTSTDTQYF
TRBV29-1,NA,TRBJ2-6,CSVRVGSGANVLTF
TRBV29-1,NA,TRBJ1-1,CSAPGADTEAFF
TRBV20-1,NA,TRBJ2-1,CSAREASGGASQFF
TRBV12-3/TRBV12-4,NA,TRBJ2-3,CASSDRRPFGTDTQYF
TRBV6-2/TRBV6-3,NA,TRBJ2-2,CASSYPGQGRNTGELFF
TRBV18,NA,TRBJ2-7,CASSPIPHYEQYF
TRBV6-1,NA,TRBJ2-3,CASSLTSVSTDTQYF
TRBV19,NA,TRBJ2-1,CASTLGRTPYNEQFF
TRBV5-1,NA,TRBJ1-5,CASRMGQGNNQPQHF
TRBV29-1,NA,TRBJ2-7,CSVEGQYNEQYF
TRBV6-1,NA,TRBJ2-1,CASSGRLAGVGNEQFF
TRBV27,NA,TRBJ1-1,CASSLWGRGPEAFF
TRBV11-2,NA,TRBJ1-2,CASSLRGQNDYGYTF
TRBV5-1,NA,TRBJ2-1,CASSLAFRQGPHNEQFF
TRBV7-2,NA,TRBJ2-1,CASSLEAGGYNEQFF